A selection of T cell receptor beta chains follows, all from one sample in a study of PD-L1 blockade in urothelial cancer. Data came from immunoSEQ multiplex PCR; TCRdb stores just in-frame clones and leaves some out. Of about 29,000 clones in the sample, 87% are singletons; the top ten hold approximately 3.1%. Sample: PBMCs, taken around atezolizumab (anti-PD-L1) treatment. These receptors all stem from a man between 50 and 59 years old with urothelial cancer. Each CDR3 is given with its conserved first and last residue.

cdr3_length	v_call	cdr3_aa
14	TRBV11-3	CASSFPSGQETQYF
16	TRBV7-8	CASSAGLAGITDTQYF
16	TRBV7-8	CASSLRTGPQSQPQHF
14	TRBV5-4	CASSSDRGSYEQYF
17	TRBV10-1	CASSGKARGSSYNEQFF
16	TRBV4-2	CASSQEGTNINSPLHF
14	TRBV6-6	CASSSGLRDDEQYF
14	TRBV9	CASSVGAFGNTIYF
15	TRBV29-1	CSVDQAEGRGETQYF
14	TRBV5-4	CASSLDGINQPQHF
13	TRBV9	CASSLKRGNEQFF
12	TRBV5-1	CASSLPGNEQFF
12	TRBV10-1	CASSDQGYEQYF
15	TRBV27	CASSLSYRGPYEQYF
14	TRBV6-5	CASSTTSVYYGYTF
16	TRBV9	CASSVGSTGSSYEQYF
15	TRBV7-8	CASSLGAASSYEQYF
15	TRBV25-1	CASSVMTGLLETQYF
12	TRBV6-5	CASRSRQGTQYF
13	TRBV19	CASEETGHQPQHF
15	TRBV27	CARGLGGLYQETQYF
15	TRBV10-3	CAISESGESTDTQYF
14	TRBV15	CATSKQGEGEKLFF
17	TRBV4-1	CASSREISGIRTDTQYF
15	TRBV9	CASSISGRSQETQYF
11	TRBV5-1	CASSFGETQYF
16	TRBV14	CASSPGQGLAKNIQYF
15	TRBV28	CASSNRLAGNYEQYF
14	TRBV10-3	CAISDGTGSNEQFF
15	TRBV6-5	CASSKTGSYNQPQHF
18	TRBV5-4	CASSFQPSGGVAKNIQYF
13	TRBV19	CASSMSGGQPQHF
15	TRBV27	CASSLRTGPTGELFF
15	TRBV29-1	CSAVLTGFSNQPQHF
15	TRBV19	CASSVTGAGNQPQHF
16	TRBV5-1	CASSPGLAGAQETQYF
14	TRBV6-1	CASASESSYNEQFF
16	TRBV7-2	CASSVSSGSRPYEQYF
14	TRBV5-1	CASSLQGLGYEQYF
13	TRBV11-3	CASSNYREGEQFF
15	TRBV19	CASSILHRETGELFF
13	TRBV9	CASSAPPPRQAFF
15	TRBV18	CASSPQGTGVSPLHF
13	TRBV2	CASRGSSYNEQFF
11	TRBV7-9	CASSQGLHKFF
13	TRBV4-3	CASSQEGQGLQYF
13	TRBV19	CASSIYGTYEQYF
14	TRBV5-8	CASRLADPPDTQYF
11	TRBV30	CALSGLYEQYF